Following are 14 T cell receptor beta chains from one sample sequenced in a study of blood T cell repertoires in COVID-19. Measured with immunoSEQ multiplex PCR; TCRdb has only the in-frame clones, and not every one. The sample holds roughly 190,000 clones, 87% seen once. Sequencing was performed on PBMCs or T cells enriched from blood (not recorded which). These receptors all stem from a woman aged 25 to 39 who had recovered from COVID-19.

The V gene is TRBV10-2, the J gene TRBJ2-1; 12 positions match TRBD2. Trimming took 6 bases from V and 9 from J; bases not matched to a gene: 6. Germline values: CDR1 WSHSY, CDR2 SAAADI. The CDR3 has 14 residues. The CDR3 loop is CASSGLAGRVEQFF. Written as DNA, the CDR3 is TGCGCCAGCAGCGGACTAGCGGGGAGGGTTGAGCAGTTCTTC.

The J gene is TRBJ2-2, the V gene TRBV6-5; no reliable D call. Per the germline V gene, CDR1 is MNHEY and CDR2 is SVGAGI. The ends were cut back, 6 bases at V and 6 bases at J, with 8 bases in the middle. CDR3 length equals 12 residues. CDR3 loop: CASSPLAGELFF. Written as DNA, the CDR3 is TGTGCCAGCAGCCCCCTCGCCGGGGAGCTGTTTTTT.

The chain links TRBV5-4 to TRBJ1-1; 11 bases align to TRBD1. The CDR3 has 17 residues. Germline V CDR1 and CDR2: SGHNT, YYREEE (reference sequence). J lost 1 base, V lost 5 bases, and 10 bases had no gene match. The CDR3 reads CASRIGTGGLSNTEAFF. The CDR3 DNA reads TGTGCCAGCAGGATTGGGACAGGGGGACTTTCGAACACTGAAGCTTTCTTT.

The rearrangement links TRBV7-9 to TRBJ1-1, with 9 positions matching TRBD1. CDR3 length: 13 residues. Germline V lookup: CDR1 SEHNR, CDR2 FQNEAQ (reference sequence). Germline trimming cut 0 bases from V and 11 bases from J; bases unmatched to any gene: 4. The CDR3, as DNA: TGTGCCAGCAGCTTAGCCGGGACAGGGTTGGCTTTCTTT. Translating it yields CASSLAGTGLAFF.

The V call is TRBV6-5, the J call TRBJ2-5, with D maybe TRBD1 (6 bases). The V gene lost 3 bases and the J gene lost 0 bases, with 8 bases spanning the gap. Germline CDR1 and CDR2: MNHEY and SVGAGI. The CDR3 has 14 amino acids. The CDR3 protein is CASSYRDNQETQYF. The CDR3 DNA reads as TGTGCCAGCAGTTATAGGGACAACCAAGAGACCCAGTACTTC.

The V and J genes are TRBV6-4 and TRBJ2-1; 9 bases are shared with TRBD2. CDR3 length: 15 residues. V trimming: 2 bases; J trimming: 5 bases; junction bases outside the gene matches: 4. CDR1 is MRHNA, CDR2 SNTAGT, per germline. The CDR3 loop reads CASSDGGGAHNEQFF. The DNA for the CDR3 is TGTGCCAGCAGTGACGGCGGGGGGGCCCACAATGAGCAGTTCTTC.

The V gene is TRBV6-5, the J gene TRBJ2-7, with D possibly being TRBD2 (6 bases). This CDR3 is 14 amino acids long. Germline CDR1 and CDR2: MNHEY and SVGAGI. The V end was cut by 7 bases, the J end by 0 bases, with 13 bases between. CDR3 nucleotide sequence: TGTGCCAGCAAACGTAGCGGAAGCTCCTACGAGCAGTACTTC. It specifies CASKRSGSSYEQYF.

This clone was seen a handful of times. The V call is TRBV23-1, the J call TRBJ2-1, with 10 positions matching TRBD2. TRBV23-1 is reported as an ORF; its role is uncertain. The length of the CDR3 is 18 residues. Trimming took 6 bases from V and 5 from J; bases not matched to a gene: 16. DNA for the CDR3: TGCGCCAGCAGCCAAAACTTCGAAGAGCGGGAGGGGGACAATGAGCAGTTCTTC. It yields the protein CASSQNFEEREGDNEQFF.

The V gene is TRBV3-1 (or the pseudogene TRBV3-2), the J gene TRBJ2-2, with 11 bases lining up with TRBD1. Germline loops: CDR1 LGHDT, CDR2 YNNKEL (reference sequence). The J segment lost 4 bases and the V segment lost 1 base, leaving 5 bases of the junction unmatched. The CDR3 length is 17 residues. The CDR3 DNA sequence: TGTGCCAGCAGCCAAGTCTCCGGGACAGGGGGCACCGGGGAGCTGTTTTTT. Translation: CASSQVSGTGGTGELFF.

This clone was detected only once. The chain is built from TRBV21-1 and TRBJ2-2; the D call TRBD1 from the table was never checked on the DNA. TRBV21-1 counts as a pseudogene. The CDR3 consists of 17 residues. In nucleotides, the CDR3 is TGTGCCAGCAGCAACTGTGAGGACAGGGTGGGCACCGGGGAGCTGTTTTTT. Translation gives CASSNCEDRVGTGELFF.

The rearrangement links TRBV29-1 to TRBJ1-3; 8 nucleotides line up with TRBD1. After removal of 3 bases from V and 3 bases from J, the junction contained 1 base not matched to a gene. CDR1 is SQVTM and CDR2 is ANQGSEA in the germline V gene. The CDR3 sequence is 13 residues long. The CDR3 DNA reads as TGCAGCGTTGATACAGGGGGTGGAAACACCATATATTTT. Residues: CSVDTGGGNTIYF.

The V gene is TRBV29-1, the J gene TRBJ1-2, with D unresolved. V lost 0 bases to trimming and J lost 4 bases, with 12 bases between them. The CDR3 loop spans 14 amino acids. CDR1 and CDR2 (germline): SQVTM, ANQGSEA. CDR3 loop: CSVEEFGAGYGYTF. DNA for the CDR3: TGCAGCGTTGAAGAGTTTGGAGCGGGCTATGGCTACACCTTC.

The gene calls are TRBV7-2 and TRBJ1-6, with 10 nucleotides matching TRBD1. Germline assignment: CDR1 SGHTA and CDR2 FQGNSA. Unmatched junction bases numbered 5, after V lost 3 bases and J lost 9 bases. This CDR3 is 15 amino acids long. In nucleotides, the CDR3 is TGTGCCAGCAGCTTCTCCGGGACAGGGGCTTCACCCCTCCACTTT. Translation gives CASSFSGTGASPLHF.

V and J are TRBV27 and TRBJ1-4; 7 bases fit TRBD1. The CDR3 extends over 15 amino acids. Losses at the gene ends were 3 bases for V and 3 bases for J; bases not matched to a gene: 4. Per germline, CDR1 MNHEY and CDR2 SMNVEV (reference sequence). CDR3 region: CASSFLRGSNEKLFF. Written as DNA, the CDR3 is TGTGCCAGCAGTTTCCTCAGGGGGTCTAATGAAAAACTGTTTTTT.